The 8 T cell receptor beta chains in this list originate from one sample, sequenced in a study of blood T cell repertoires in COVID-19. The method was immunoSEQ multiplex PCR; TCRdb's version includes in-frame clones alone and lacks a portion of them. The sample shows some 70,000 clones, approximately 80% of them seen only once. Material: peripheral blood. These receptors all stem from a human donor in a cohort sampled during active COVID-19.

The rearrangement joins TRBV2 to TRBJ1-6, with TRBD1 as a possible D gene (5 bases). This CDR3 spans 12 amino acids. The V and J ends lost 6 bases and 7 bases respectively, with 7 bases between them. Germline V gene data show CDR1 as SNHLY and CDR2 as FYNNEI. The DNA for the CDR3 is TGTGCCAGCAGGGACACCAATTCACCCCTCCACTTT. Protein: CASRDTNSPLHF.

This clone came up once. V usage is TRBV5-1 and J usage is TRBJ2-3; 13 nucleotides match TRBD2. Trimming at V came to 1 base and at J to 4 bases, leaving 9 bases not matched to a gene. In germline, CDR1 is SGHRS, CDR2 YFSETQ. CDR3 length: 18 amino acids. CDR3 protein: CASSLFGRTSGSSDTQYF. CDR3 DNA: TGCGCCAGCAGCTTGTTTGGTCGGACTAGCGGGAGCTCAGATACGCAGTATTTT.

The rearrangement joins TRBV7-2 to TRBJ2-1, with 10 positions matching TRBD2. This CDR3 is 15 amino acids long. V lost 10 bases and J lost 1; bases outside the gene matches: 7. Germline-derived CDR1 and CDR2 are SGHTA and FQGNSA. The CDR3 DNA sequence: TGTGCCATCCACAGCGGGAGGGCATCCTACAATGAGCAGTTCTTC. Translation: CAIHSGRASYNEQFF.

This clone was recorded once. The V call is TRBV3-1 (or the pseudogene TRBV3-2), the J call TRBJ2-5, with 10 bases that match TRBD2. After removal of 0 bases from V and 1 base from J, the junction contained 20 bases not matched to a gene. CDR1 and CDR2 (germline): LGHDT, YNNKEL (reference sequence). CDR3 length: 22 residues. CDR3 in amino acids: CASSQDSGERSGRVRGQETQYF. CDR3 coding DNA: TGTGCCAGCAGCCAAGATAGCGGCGAACGAAGCGGGAGGGTAAGGGGCCAAGAGACCCAGTACTTC.

V usage is TRBV7-2 and J usage is TRBJ1-4; D might be TRBD1 (5 bases). V was shortened by 4 bases and J by 5 bases, with 8 bases between the two germline ends. This CDR3 spans 13 amino acids. The germline CDR1 and CDR2 sequences are SGHTA and FQGNSA. Here the CDR3 DNA reads TGTGCCAGCAGCTCAGACAGAAATGAAAAACTGTTTTTT. Translated: CASSSDRNEKLFF.

This sequence joins TRBV9 and TRBJ2-1; possible D gene TRBD1, 5 bases. V was shortened by 2 bases and J by 4 bases, with 13 bases between the two germline ends. Germline loops: CDR1 SGDLS, CDR2 YYNGEE. The CDR3 loop spans 15 amino acids. CDR3 coding DNA: TGTGCCAGCAGCGTCGCCGGACCAGGGTACAATGAGCAGTTCTTC. This codes for CASSVAGPGYNEQFF.

This clone turned up a few times. The chain uses TRBV7-2 and TRBJ1-1; D remains ambiguous. V lost 4 bases and J lost 2, with 8 bases in between. The CDR3 consists of 13 residues. Germline CDR1 reads SGHTA; CDR2 reads FQGNSA. The chain's CDR3 is CASSSGSNTEAFF. The CDR3 DNA is TGTGCCAGCAGCTCCGGGTCCAACACTGAAGCTTTCTTT.

This clone was observed a handful of times. The chain recombines TRBV4-1 with TRBJ2-1, with D unclear. With 1 base removed from V and 6 bases from J, the gap between germline ends came to 10 bases. Germline CDR1 is MGHRA and CDR2 is YSYEKL. CDR3 size: 14 residues. CDR3 loop: CASSQAASRNEQFF. The DNA for the CDR3 is TGCGCCAGCAGCCAAGCCGCGAGTCGCAATGAGCAGTTCTTC.